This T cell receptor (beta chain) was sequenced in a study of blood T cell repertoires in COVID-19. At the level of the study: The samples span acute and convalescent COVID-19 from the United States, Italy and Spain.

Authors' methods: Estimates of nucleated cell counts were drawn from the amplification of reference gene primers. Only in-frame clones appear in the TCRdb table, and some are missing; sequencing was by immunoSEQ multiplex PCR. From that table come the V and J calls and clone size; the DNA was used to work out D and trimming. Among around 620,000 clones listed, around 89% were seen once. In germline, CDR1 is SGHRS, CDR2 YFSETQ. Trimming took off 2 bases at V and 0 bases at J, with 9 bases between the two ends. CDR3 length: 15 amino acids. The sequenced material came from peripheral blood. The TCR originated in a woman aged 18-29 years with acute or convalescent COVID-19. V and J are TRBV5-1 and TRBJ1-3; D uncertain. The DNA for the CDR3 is TGCGCCAGCAGCTTTGGTGGCAACTCTGGAAACACCATATATTTT. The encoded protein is CASSFGGNSGNTIYF.